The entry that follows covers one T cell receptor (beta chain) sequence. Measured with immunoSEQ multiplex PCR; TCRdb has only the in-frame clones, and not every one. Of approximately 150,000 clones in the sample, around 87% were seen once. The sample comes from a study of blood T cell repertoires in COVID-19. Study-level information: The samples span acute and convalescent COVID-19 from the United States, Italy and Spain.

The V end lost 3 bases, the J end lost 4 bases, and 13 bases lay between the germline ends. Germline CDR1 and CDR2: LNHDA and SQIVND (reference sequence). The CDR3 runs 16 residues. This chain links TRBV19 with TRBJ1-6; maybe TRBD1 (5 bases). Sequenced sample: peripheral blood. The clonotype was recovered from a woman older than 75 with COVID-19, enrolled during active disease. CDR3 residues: CASSITGGYYNSPLHF. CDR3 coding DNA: TGTGCCAGTAGTATCACCGGGGGATATTATAATTCACCCCTCCACTTT.